This section outlines one T cell receptor (beta chain) sequence together with its context. Its cognate antigen is unknown. Repertoires were generated with immunoSEQ multiplex PCR, while TCRdb's copy carries only in-frame clones and drops some. The top ten hold roughly 15% of the sample, which has some 3,200 clones, around 28% seen once. The data were taken from a study of T cells in localized non-small cell lung cancer. Study-level points and caveats: Overall survival was longer when the density of T cells in the blood was higher. Adjacent lung was found to contain a median approximately 52 of the top 100 tumor clones.

Germline assignment: CDR1 WSHSY and CDR2 SAAADI. V was clipped by 7 bases and J by 5 bases; unmatched bases: 6. CDR3 length: 14 residues. The V gene is TRBV10-2, the J gene TRBJ2-2; the match to TRBD1 covers 8 bases. This specimen was lung tumor tissue, taken before any cancer treatment. This TCR was recovered from a man aged 40 to 70 with stage III lung adenocarcinoma. Here the CDR3 reads CASTDRGGTGELFF. CDR3 sequence (DNA): TGCGCCAGCACTGACAGGGGTGGAACCGGGGAGCTGTTTTTT.